In this sample, the clone carrying this T cell receptor (beta chain) turned up many times. This CDR3 has 14 residues. The germline V gene has CDR1 SGHRS and CDR2 YFSETQ. Drawn from each donor were roughly 10 milliliters of peripheral blood. This specimen comes from a study of blood T cells in healthy people across ages. The use of a sample-barcoded 5' primer and a J-beta primer mix characterized a second PCR of about 7 to 12 cycles. Using its own MiXCR run on the 5' RACE reads, TCRdb lists one record per CDR3 protein. The data show 800,000 to 950,000 distinct CDR3 sequences, with approximately 32% seen just once and roughly 10% held by the top ten. Another study also made use of these data, one on T cells of mothers and their children. From that study: A few healthy Caucasian mothers gave samples, and so did their six children. Over 8 million reads per mother and 2.5 million to 3 million per child were obtained. Related mother-child pairs showed slightly, non-significantly higher overlap than unrelated pairs.

The receptor was isolated from a woman in her 40s in good health. This chain connects TRBV5-1 to TRBJ2-5; D is unclear. The DNA end is a closer match to TRBJ2-7, so the J assignment may be wrong. What was sequenced was blood. Written as DNA, the CDR3 is TGCGCCAGCAGCTTGGATCTGGGGTTCGGCGAGCAGTACTTC. Amino acids: CASSLDLGFGEQYF.